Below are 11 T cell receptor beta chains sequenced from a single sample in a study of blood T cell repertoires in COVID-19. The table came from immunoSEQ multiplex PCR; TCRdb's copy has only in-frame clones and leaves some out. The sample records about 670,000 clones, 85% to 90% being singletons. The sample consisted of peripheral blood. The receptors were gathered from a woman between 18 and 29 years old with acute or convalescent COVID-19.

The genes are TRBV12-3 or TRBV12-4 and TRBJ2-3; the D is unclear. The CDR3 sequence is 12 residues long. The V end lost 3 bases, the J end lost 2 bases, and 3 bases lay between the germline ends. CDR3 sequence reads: CASSFYTDTQYF. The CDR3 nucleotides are TGTGCCAGCAGTTTCTACACAGATACGCAGTATTTT.

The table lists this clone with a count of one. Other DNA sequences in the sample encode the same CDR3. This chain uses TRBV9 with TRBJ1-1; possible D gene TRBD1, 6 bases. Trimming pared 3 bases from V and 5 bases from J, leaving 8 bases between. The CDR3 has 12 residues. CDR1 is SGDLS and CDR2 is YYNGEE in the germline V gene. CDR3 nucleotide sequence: TGTGCCAGCAGCGGCAGGGGTACTGAAGCTTTCTTT. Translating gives CASSGRGTEAFF.

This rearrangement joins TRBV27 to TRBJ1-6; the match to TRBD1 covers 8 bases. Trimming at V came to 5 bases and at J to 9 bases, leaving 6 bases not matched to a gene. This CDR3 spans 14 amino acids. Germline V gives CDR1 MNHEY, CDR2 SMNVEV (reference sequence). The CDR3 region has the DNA TGTGCCAGCAGTCCTGGACAGGGTGGTTCACCCCTCCACTTT. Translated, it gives CASSPGQGGSPLHF.

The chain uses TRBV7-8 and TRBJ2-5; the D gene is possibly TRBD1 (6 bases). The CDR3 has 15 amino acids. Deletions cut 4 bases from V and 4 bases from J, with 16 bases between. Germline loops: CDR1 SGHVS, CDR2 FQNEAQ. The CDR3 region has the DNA TGTGCCAGCAGCTCCGGACAGCCGTCGGTAGAGACCCAGTACTTC. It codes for CASSSGQPSVETQYF.

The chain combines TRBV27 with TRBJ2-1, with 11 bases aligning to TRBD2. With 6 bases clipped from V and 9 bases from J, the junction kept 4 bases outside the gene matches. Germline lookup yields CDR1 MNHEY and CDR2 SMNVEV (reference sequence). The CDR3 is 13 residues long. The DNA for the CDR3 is TGTGCCAGCAGGACCCTAGCGGGGGGTGAGCAGTTCTTC. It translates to CASRTLAGGEQFF.

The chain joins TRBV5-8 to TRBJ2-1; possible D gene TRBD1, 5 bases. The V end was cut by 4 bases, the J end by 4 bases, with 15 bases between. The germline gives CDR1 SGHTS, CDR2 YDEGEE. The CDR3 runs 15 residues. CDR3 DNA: TGTGCCAGCAGCCCAGGCAGGGTTTGGTACAATGAGCAGTTCTTC. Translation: CASSPGRVWYNEQFF.

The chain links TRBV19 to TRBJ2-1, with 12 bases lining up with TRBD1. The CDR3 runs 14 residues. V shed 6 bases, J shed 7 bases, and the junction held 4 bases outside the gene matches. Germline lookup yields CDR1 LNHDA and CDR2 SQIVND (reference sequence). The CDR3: CASRRDRGPNEQFF. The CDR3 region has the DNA TGTGCCAGTAGAAGGGACAGGGGGCCAAATGAGCAGTTCTTC.

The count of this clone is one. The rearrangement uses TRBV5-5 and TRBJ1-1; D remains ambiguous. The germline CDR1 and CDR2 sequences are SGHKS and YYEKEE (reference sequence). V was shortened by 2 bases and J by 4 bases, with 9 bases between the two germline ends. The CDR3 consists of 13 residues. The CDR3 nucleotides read TGTGCCAGCAGCTTAGTCCGTAGCACTGAAGCTTTCTTT. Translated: CASSLVRSTEAFF.

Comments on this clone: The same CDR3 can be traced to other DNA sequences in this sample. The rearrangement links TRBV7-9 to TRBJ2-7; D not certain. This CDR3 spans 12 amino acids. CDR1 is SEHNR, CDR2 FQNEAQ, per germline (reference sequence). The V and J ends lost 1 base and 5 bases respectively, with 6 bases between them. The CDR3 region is CASSLGANEQYF. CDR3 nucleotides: TGTGCCAGCAGCTTAGGGGCCAACGAGCAGTACTTC. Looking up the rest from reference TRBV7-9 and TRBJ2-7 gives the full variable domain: DTGVSQNPRHKITKRGQNVTFRCDPISEHNRLYWYRQTLGQGPEFLTYFQNEAQLEKSRLLSDRFSAERPKGSFSTLEIQRTEQGDSAMYLCASSLGANEQYFGPGTRLTVT.

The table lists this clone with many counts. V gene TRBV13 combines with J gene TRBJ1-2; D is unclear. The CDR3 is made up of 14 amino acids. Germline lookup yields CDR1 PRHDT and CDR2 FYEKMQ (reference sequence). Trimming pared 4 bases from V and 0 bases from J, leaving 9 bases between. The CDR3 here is CASSSLTTNYGYTF. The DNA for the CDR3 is TGTGCCAGCAGCTCCCTGACAACTAACTATGGCTACACCTTC. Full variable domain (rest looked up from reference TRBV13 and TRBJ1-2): AAGVIQSPRHLIKEKRETATLKCYPIPRHDTVYWYQQGPGQDPQFLISFYEKMQSDKGSIPDRFSAQQFSDYHSELNMSSLELGDSALYFCASSSLTTNYGYTFGSGTRLTVV.

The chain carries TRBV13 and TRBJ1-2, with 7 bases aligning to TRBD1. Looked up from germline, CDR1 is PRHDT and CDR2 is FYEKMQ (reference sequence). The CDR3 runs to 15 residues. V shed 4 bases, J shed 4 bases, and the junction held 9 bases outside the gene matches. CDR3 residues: CASSSRARGAYGYTF. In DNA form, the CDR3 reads TGTGCCAGCAGCTCGCGAGCCAGGGGGGCCTATGGCTACACCTTC.